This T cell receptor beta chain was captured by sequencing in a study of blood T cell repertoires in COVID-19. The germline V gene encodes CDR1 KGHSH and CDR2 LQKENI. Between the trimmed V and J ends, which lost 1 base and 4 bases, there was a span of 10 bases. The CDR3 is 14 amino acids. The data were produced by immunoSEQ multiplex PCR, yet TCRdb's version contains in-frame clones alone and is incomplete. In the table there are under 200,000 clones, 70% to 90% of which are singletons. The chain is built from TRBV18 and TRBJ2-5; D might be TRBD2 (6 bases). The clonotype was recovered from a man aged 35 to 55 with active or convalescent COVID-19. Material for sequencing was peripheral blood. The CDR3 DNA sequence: TGTGCCAGCTCACCACAGTTGGGGGGAGAGACCCAGTACTTC. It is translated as CASSPQLGGETQYF.